The rows below give T cell receptor beta chains drawn from one sample of a study of cytomegalovirus exposure and HLA in healthy donors. Profiling relied on immunoSEQ multiplex PCR, and the TCRdb table lists in-frame clones only, not all of them. The table records about 120,000 clones, approximately 74% of them present only once. Sequenced input: PBMCs. The receptors stem from a woman aged 45 to 65 in good health and CMV-seropositive. CDR3s include the opening cysteine and the closing phenylalanine or tryptophan. A D gene is named only where the DNA matches it firmly. Clone size is stated in some rows and not others, as once, few, many or a class when expanded.

size: NA
V: TRBV28
J: TRBJ1-1
D: NA
DNA: TGTGCCAGCAGTTTATATACGGGGGTCCGAGCTGAAGCTTTCTTT
CDR3: CASSLYTGVRAEAFF

size: NA
V: TRBV28
J: TRBJ2-3
D: NA
DNA: TGTGCCAGCAGTGGACGGGACTCCCGGAGAGGTACGCAGTATTTT
CDR3: CASSGRDSRRGTQYF

size: once
V: TRBV19
J: TRBJ1-5
D: TRBD1
DNA: TGTGCCAGTAGCACACAGGGGGGCGCCTATTATAGCAATCAGCCCCAGCATTTT
CDR3: CASSTQGGAYYSNQPQHF

size: once
V: TRBV9
J: TRBJ2-7
D: NA
DNA: TGTGCCAGCAGCGTAGGCAACATCCACGAGCAGTACTTC
CDR3: CASSVGNIHEQYF

size: NA
V: TRBV4-1
J: TRBJ1-6
D: NA
DNA: TGCGCCAGCAGCCAAGTAAATTCACCCCTCCACTTT
CDR3: CASSQVNSPLHF

size: NA
V: TRBV5-5
J: TRBJ1-1
D: TRBD1
DNA: TGTGCCAGCAGCCTATCCCCGGGACAGGGGGGGAACACTGAAGCTTTCTTT
CDR3: CASSLSPGQGGNTEAFF

size: NA
V: TRBV28
J: TRBJ2-7
D: NA
DNA: TGTGCCAGCAGTTCAGCAGGGAATTTTGGCGAGCAGTACTTC
CDR3: CASSSAGNFGEQYF

size: once
V: TRBV10-3
J: TRBJ1-3
D: TRBD1
DNA: TGTGCCATCAGTGAGTCAACGGGACAGGGAGGCGGAAACACCATATATTTT
CDR3: CAISESTGQGGGNTIYF

size: NA
V: TRBV6-5
J: TRBJ1-1
D: NA
DNA: TGTGCCAGCAGTTTACGACAGGCCCGTGGTACTGAAGCTTTCTTT
CDR3: CASSLRQARGTEAFF

size: few
V: TRBV7-9
J: TRBJ2-7
D: NA
DNA: TGTGCCAGCAGCTTAGTGACAGGTCACCCTTACTTC
CDR3: CASSLVTGHPYF